This TCR beta chain originates from a study of blood T cell repertoires in COVID-19. Whole-study context: Material from acute and convalescent COVID-19 was sourced from the United States, Italy and Spain. PBMCs, B-cell-depleted T cells, or T cells were the source of the cDNA or gDNA that made up the material.

Original methodology: Amplified reference gene primers provided the basis for estimating nucleated cell counts. Profiling relied on immunoSEQ multiplex PCR, and the TCRdb table lists in-frame clones only, not all of them. V, J and clone size were drawn from that table, and D and trimming were deduced from the DNA. The sample shows roughly 200,000 clones, around 80% of them seen only once. V lost 4 bases, J lost 6 bases, and 3 bases stayed unmatched. The CDR3 covers 13 residues. Looked up from germline, CDR1 is WSHSY and CDR2 is SAAADI. This clone was picked up a small number of times. The sequenced sample was peripheral blood. This clonotype was sampled from an older woman with acute or convalescent COVID-19. This chain uses TRBV10-2 with TRBJ1-5; the match to TRBD1 covers 7 bases. The CDR3 reads CASSGQGGQPQHF. In DNA form, the CDR3 reads TGCGCCAGCAGTGGACAGGGAGGTCAGCCCCAGCATTTT.